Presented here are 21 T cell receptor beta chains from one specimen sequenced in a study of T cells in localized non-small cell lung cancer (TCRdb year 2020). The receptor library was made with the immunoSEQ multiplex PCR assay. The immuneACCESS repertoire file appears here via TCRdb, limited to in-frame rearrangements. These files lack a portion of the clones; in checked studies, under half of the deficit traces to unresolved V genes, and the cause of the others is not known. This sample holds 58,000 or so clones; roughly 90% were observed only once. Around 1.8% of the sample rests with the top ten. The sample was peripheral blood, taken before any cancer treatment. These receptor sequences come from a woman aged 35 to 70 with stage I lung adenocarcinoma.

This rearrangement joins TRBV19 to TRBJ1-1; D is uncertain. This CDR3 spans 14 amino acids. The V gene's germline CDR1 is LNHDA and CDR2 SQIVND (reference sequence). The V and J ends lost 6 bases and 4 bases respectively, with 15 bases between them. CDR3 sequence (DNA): TGTGCCAGTAGCGGCGAGGGCAGCTTCACTGAAGCTTTCTTT. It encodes CASSGEGSFTEAFF.

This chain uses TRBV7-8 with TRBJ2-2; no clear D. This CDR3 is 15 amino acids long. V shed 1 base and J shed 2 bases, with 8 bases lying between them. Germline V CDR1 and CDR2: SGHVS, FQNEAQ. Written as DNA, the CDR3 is TGTGCCAGCAGCTTAGGATTAGCAAACACCGGGGAGCTGTTTTTT. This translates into CASSLGLANTGELFF. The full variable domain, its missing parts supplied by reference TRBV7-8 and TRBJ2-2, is GAGVSQSPRYKVAKRGQDVALRCDPISGHVSLFWYQQALGQGPEFLTYFQNEAQLDKSGLPSDRFFAERPEGSVSTLKIQRTQQEDSAVYLCASSLGLANTGELFFGEGSRLTVL.

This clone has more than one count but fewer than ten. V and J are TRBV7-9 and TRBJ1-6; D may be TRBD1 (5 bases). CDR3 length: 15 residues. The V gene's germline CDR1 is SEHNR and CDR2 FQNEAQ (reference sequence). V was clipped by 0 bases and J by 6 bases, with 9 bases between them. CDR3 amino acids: CASSLAQDINSPLHF. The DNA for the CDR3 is TGTGCCAGCAGCTTAGCGCAGGACATTAATTCACCCCTCCACTTT. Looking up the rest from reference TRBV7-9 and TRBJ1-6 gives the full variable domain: DTGVSQNPRHKITKRGQNVTFRCDPISEHNRLYWYRQTLGQGPEFLTYFQNEAQLEKSRLLSDRFSAERPKGSFSTLEIQRTEQGDSAMYLCASSLAQDINSPLHFGNGTRLTVT.

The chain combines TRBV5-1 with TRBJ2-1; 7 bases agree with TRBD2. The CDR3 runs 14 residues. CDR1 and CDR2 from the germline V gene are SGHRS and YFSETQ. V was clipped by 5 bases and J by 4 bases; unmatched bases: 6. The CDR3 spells CASRASGVYNEQFF. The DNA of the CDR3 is TGCGCCAGCAGAGCCAGCGGGGTTTACAATGAGCAGTTCTTC.

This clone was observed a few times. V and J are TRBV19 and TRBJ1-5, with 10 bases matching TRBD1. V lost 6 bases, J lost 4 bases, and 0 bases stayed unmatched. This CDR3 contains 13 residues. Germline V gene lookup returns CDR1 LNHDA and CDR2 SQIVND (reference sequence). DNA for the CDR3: TGTGCCAGTAGGGGACAGGGGAATCAGCCCCAGCATTTT. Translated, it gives CASRGQGNQPQHF.

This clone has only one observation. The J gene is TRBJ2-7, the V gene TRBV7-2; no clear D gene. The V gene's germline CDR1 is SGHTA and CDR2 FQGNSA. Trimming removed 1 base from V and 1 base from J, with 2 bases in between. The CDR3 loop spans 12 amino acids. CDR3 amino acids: CASSLVSYEQYF. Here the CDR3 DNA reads TGTGCCAGCAGCTTAGTATCCTACGAGCAGTACTTC.

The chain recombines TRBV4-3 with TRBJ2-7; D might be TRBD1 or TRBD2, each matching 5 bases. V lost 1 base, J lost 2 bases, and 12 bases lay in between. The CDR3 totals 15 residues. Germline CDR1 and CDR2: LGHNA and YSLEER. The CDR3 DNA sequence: TGCGCCAGCAGCCAAGTGGGACGAGGAGCCTACGAGCAGTACTTC. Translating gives CASSQVGRGAYEQYF.

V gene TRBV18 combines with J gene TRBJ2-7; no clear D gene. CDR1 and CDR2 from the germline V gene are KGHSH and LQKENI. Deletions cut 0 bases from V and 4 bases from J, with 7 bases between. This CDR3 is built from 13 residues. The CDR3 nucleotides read TGTGCCAGCTCACCACCCGTGTCGTACGAGCAGTACTTC. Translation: CASSPPVSYEQYF.

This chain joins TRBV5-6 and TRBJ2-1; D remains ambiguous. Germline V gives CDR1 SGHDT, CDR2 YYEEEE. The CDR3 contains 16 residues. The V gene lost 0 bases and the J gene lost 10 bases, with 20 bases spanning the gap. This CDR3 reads CASSLGLYGLLAEQFF. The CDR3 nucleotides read TGTGCCAGCAGCTTGGGGCTGTATGGCCTCCTCGCCGAGCAGTTCTTC.

This CDR3 is CASSFQDISGELFF. The CDR3 DNA reads as TGTGCCAGCAGCTTCCAAGACATATCGGGGGAGCTGTTTTTT. The genes are TRBV7-9 and TRBJ2-2, with D unresolved. CDR3 length: 14 amino acids. The ends were cut back, 3 bases at V and 8 bases at J, with 13 bases in the middle. CDR1 is SEHNR, CDR2 FQNEAQ, per germline (reference sequence).

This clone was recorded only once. CDR3 loop: CASSSDRGGYEQYF. The CDR3 region has the DNA TGTGCCAGCAGTTCGGACAGGGGGGGCTACGAGCAGTACTTC. The V gene is TRBV25-1, the J gene TRBJ2-7; 10 nucleotides line up with TRBD1. Germline assignment: CDR1 MGHDK and CDR2 SYGVNS. V gave up 5 bases and J gave up 3 bases; unmatched junction bases: 4. There are 14 residues in the CDR3.

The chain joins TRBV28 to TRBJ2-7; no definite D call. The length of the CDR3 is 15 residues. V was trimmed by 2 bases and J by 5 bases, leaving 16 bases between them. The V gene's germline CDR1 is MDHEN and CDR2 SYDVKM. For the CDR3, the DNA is TGTGCCAGCAGTTTACAGGACCCTTCTCTGGACGAGCAGTACTTC. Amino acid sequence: CASSLQDPSLDEQYF. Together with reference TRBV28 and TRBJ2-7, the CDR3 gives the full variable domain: DVKVTQSSRYLVKRTGEKVFLECVQDMDHENMFWYRQDPGLGLRLIYFSYDVKMKEKGDIPEGYSVSREKKERFSLILESASTNQTSMYLCASSLQDPSLDEQYFGPGTRLTVT.

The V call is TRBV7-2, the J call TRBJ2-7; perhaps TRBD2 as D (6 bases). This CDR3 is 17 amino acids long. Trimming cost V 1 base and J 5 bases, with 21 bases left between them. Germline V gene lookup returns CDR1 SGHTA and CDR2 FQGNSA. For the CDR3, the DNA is TGTGCCAGCAGCTTAGTCGGGAGCCGGGCAGTCGAGGACGAGCAGTACTTC. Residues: CASSLVGSRAVEDEQYF.

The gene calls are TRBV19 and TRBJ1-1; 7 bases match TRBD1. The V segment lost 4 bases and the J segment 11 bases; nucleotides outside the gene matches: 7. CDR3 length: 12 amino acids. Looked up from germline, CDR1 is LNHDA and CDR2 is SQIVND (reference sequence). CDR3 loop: CASSTEQGYAFF. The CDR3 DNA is TGTGCCAGTAGTACCGAACAGGGGTACGCTTTCTTT. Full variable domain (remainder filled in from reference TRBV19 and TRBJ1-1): DGGITQSPKYLFRKEGQNVTLSCEQNLNHDAMYWYRQDPGQGLRLIYYSQIVNDFQKGDIAEGYSVSREKKESFPLTVTSAQKNPTAFYLCASSTEQGYAFFGQGTRLTVV.

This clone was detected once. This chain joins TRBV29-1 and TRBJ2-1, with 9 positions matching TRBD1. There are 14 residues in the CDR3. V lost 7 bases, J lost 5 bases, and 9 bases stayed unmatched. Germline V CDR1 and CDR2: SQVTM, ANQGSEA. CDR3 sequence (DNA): TGCAGCGGTGATCCGGGACAGGGAAACAATGAGCAGTTCTTC. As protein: CSGDPGQGNNEQFF.

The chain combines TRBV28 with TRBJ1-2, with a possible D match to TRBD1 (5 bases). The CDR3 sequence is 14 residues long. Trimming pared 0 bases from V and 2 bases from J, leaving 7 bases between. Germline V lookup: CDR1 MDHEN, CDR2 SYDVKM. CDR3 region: CASSLWGPNYGYTF. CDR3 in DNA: TGTGCCAGCAGTTTATGGGGACCGAACTATGGCTACACCTTC.

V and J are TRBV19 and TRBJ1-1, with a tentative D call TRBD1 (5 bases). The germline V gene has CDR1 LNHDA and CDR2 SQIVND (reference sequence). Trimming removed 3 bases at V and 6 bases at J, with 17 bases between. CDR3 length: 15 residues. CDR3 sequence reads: CASSILGHGHPEAFF. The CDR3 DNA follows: TGTGCCAGTAGTATTCTCGGACATGGTCATCCTGAAGCTTTCTTT. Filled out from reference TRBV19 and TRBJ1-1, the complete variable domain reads DGGITQSPKYLFRKEGQNVTLSCEQNLNHDAMYWYRQDPGQGLRLIYYSQIVNDFQKGDIAEGYSVSREKKESFPLTVTSAQKNPTAFYLCASSILGHGHPEAFFGQGTRLTVV.

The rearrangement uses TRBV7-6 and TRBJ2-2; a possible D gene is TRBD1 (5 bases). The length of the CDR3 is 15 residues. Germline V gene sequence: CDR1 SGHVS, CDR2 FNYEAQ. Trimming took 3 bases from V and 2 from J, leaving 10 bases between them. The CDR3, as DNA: TGTGCCAGCAGCTTTACGACAGTTAACACCGGGGAGCTGTTTTTT. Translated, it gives CASSFTTVNTGELFF.

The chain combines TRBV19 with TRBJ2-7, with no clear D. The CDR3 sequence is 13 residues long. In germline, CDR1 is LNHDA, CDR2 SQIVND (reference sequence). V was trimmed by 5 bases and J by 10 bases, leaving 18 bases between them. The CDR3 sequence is CASSQDYPGSQYF. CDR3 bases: TGTGCCAGTAGTCAAGATTATCCCGGTTCCCAGTACTTC.

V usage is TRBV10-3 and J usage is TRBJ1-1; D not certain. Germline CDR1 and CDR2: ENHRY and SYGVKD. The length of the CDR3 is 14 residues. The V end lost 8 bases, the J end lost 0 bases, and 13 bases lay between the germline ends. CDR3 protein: CAIRTSGMNTEAFF. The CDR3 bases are TGTGCCATCCGTACCAGTGGTATGAACACTGAAGCTTTCTTT.

CDR3 sequence reads: CAISKTTGGTNEKLFF. DNA of the CDR3: TGTGCCATCAGCAAGACCACAGGGGGAACTAATGAAAAACTGTTTTTT. This rearrangement joins TRBV10-3 to TRBJ1-4; 8 nucleotides match TRBD1. The CDR3 covers 16 residues. Germline-derived CDR1 and CDR2 are ENHRY and SYGVKD. V lost 6 bases to trimming and J lost 1 base; unmatched junction nucleotides: 7.